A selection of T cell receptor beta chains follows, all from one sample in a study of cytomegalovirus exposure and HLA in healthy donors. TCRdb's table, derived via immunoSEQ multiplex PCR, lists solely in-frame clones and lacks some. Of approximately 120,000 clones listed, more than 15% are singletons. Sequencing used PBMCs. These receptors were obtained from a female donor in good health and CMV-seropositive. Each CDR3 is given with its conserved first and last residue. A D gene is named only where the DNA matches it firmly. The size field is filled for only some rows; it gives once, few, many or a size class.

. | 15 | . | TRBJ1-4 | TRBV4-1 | TGCGCCAGCAGCCAAGTTAGGGGGGGGGAAGAAAAACTGTTTTTT | CASSQVRGGEEKLFF
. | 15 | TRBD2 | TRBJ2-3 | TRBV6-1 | TGTGCCAGCAGTGAAGCGGCGGGGGGTGGAGATACGCAGTATTTT | CASSEAAGGGDTQYF
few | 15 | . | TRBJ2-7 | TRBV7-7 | TGTGCCAGCAGCCCGACCGGGACACTCTTCTACGAGCAGTACTTC | CASSPTGTLFYEQYF
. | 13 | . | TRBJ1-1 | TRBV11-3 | TGTGCCAGCAGCTCCGACATGAACACTGAAGCTTTCTTT | CASSSDMNTEAFF
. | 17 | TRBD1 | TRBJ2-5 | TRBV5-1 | TGCGCCAGCAGCTTGGAACCCGGGACAGGGGCTAAAGAGACCCAGTACTTC | CASSLEPGTGAKETQYF
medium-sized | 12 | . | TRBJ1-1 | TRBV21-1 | TGTGCCAGCAGACAGGGCAACACTGAAGCTTTCTTT | CASRQGNTEAFF
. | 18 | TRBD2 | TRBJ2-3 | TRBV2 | TGTGCCAGCAGGGAAGGACTAGCGGGAGGGCCTGGGACAGATACGCAGTATTTT | CASREGLAGGPGTDTQYF
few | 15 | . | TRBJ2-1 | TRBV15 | TGTGCCACCAGAAGAGACGGTTTCTCCTACAATGAGCAGTTCTTC | CATRRDGFSYNEQFF
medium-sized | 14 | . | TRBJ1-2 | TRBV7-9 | TGTGCCAGCAGCGTGACAGGTGTACACTATGGCTACACCTTC | CASSVTGVHYGYTF
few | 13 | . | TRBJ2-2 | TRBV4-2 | TGTGCCAGCAGGGCCCCGAGGACCGGGGAGCTGTTTTTT | CASRAPRTGELFF
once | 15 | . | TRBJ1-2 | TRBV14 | TGTGCCAGCAGCCAAGATCTTAACAGGGACTATGGCTACACCTTC | CASSQDLNRDYGYTF
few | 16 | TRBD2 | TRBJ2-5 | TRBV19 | TGTGCCAGTAGTGACCAACTAGCGAAATCGGGAGAGACCCAGTACTTC | CASSDQLAKSGETQYF
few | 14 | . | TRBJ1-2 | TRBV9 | TGTGCCAGCAGCCCCCAACATGTGGCAAATGGCTACACCTTC | CASSPQHVANGYTF
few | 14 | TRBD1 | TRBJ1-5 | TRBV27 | TGTGCCAGCAGAGGACAGGGTGGGGATCAGCCCCAGCATTTT | CASRGQGGDQPQHF
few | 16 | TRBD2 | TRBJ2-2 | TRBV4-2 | TGTGCCAGCAGCCCACCAAGCGGGGAGAACACCGGGGAGCTGTTTTTT | CASSPPSGENTGELFF
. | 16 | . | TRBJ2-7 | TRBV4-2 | TGTGCCAGCAGCCAAGAGGGCCCGGGAGAAGTCTACGAGCAGTACTTC | CASSQEGPGEVYEQYF
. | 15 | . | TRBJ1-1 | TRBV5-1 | TGCGCCAGCAGCGCTGGACATCAGATGAACACTGAAGCTTTCTTT | CASSAGHQMNTEAFF
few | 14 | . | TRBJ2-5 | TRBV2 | TGTGCCACACTAAGACAGGCGGTGAAAGAGACCCAGTACTTC | CATLRQAVKETQYF
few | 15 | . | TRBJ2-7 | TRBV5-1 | TGCGCCAGCAGCTTGGCCTCTTATGCTAACTACGAGCAGTACTTC | CASSLASYANYEQYF
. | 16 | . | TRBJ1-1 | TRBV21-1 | TGTGCCAGCAGGAATTACAGGGACCCCATGAACACTGAAGCTTTCTTT | CASRNYRDPMNTEAFF
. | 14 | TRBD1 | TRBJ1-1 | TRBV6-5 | TGTGCCAGCAGTTCCCAACACAGGGGAATAGGAGCTTTCTTT | CASSSQHRGIGAFF
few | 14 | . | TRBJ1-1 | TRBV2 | TGTGCCAGCATACTACCTGGTCGCGACACTGAAGCTTTCTTT | CASILPGRDTEAFF
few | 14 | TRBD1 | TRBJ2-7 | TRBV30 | TGTGCCTTTACAGGGGGAGAGGGCTCCTACGAGCAGTACTTC | CAFTGGEGSYEQYF
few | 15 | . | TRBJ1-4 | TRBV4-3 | TGCGCCAGCAGCCAAAAGGGGTTACCTAATGAAAAACTGTTTTTT | CASSQKGLPNEKLFF
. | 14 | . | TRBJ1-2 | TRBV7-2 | TGTGCCAGCAGCTTATCAGGGGATCCCTATGGCTACACCTTC | CASSLSGDPYGYTF
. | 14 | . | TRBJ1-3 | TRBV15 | TGTGCCACCAGCACCAGACAGGCCGGAAACACCATATATTTT | CATSTRQAGNTIYF
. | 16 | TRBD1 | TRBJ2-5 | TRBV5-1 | TGCGCCAGCAGCTTGGAGGGGACAGGGGGGCAAGAGACCCAGTACTTC | CASSLEGTGGQETQYF
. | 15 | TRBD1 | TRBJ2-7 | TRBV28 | TGTGCCAGCAGTTGGGACAGCGAGACCTCCTACGAGCAGTACTTC | CASSWDSETSYEQYF
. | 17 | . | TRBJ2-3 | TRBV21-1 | TGTGCCAGCAGTAGGTCGTGGTTCGGGACTTGCACAGATACGCAGTATTTT | CASSRSWFGTCTDTQYF
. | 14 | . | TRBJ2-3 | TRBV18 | TGTGCCAGCTCACCAGCATCGAGGGCAGATACGCAGTATTTT | CASSPASRADTQYF
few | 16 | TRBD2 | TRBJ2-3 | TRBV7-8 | TGTGCCAGCAGCCTCCAGACTAGCGGGAGTCCAGATACGCAGTATTTT | CASSLQTSGSPDTQYF
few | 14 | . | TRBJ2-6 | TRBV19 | TGTGCCAGTACATCAGGGTTCGGGGCCAACGTCCTGACTTTC | CASTSGFGANVLTF
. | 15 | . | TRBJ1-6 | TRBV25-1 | TGTGCCAGCAGTGAATCCCCGGGAGGCAATTCACCCCTCCACTTT | CASSESPGGNSPLHF
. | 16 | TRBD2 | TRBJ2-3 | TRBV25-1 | TGTGCCAGCAGTGAATCCCCAGCGGGGTTTTCAGATACGCAGTATTTT | CASSESPAGFSDTQYF
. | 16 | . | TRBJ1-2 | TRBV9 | TGTGCCAGCAGCCGAATAGGGCAGGGTCTTAGCTATGGCTACACCTTC | CASSRIGQGLSYGYTF
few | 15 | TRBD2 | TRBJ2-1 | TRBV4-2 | TGTGCCAGCAGCCAAACTAGCGGGGTCTACAATGAGCAGTTCTTC | CASSQTSGVYNEQFF
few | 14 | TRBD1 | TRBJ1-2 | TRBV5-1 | TGCGCCAGCAGCGGGACAGGGGTGAACTATGGCTACACCTTC | CASSGTGVNYGYTF
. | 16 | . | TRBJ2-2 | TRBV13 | TGTGCCAGCAGCTCCCGGCAGGCGCTGAACACCGGGGAGCTGTTTTTT | CASSSRQALNTGELFF
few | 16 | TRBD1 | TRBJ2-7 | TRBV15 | TGTGCCACCAGCAGGGATTTAGGGACAGGGTGGTACGAGCAGTACTTC | CATSRDLGTGWYEQYF
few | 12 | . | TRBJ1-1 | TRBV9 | TGTGCCAGCAGCGCCTCTGGACATGAAGCTTTCTTT | CASSASGHEAFF
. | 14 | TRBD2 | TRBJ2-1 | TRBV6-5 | TGTGCCAGCAGTTACCTAGCGGGGTACAATGAGCAGTTCTTC | CASSYLAGYNEQFF
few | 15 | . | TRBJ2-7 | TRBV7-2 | TGTGCCAGCAGCCTAGGACGGGGGAAGTCCTACGAGCAGTACTTC | CASSLGRGKSYEQYF
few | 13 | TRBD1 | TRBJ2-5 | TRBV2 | TGTGCCGGATCGGACAGGGCGCGCGAGACCCAGTACTTC | CAGSDRARETQYF
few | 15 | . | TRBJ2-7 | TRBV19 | TGTGCCAGTAGTATAGCGGCAGGAACGGACTACGAGCAGTACTTC | CASSIAAGTDYEQYF
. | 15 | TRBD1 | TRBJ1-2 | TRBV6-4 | TGTGCCAGCAGCCCGGACAGGCTCAGCTACTATGGCTACACCTTC | CASSPDRLSYYGYTF
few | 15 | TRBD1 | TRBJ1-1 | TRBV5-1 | TGCGCCAGCAGTCCTCGGACAGGGGGAGACACTGAAGCTTTCTTT | CASSPRTGGDTEAFF